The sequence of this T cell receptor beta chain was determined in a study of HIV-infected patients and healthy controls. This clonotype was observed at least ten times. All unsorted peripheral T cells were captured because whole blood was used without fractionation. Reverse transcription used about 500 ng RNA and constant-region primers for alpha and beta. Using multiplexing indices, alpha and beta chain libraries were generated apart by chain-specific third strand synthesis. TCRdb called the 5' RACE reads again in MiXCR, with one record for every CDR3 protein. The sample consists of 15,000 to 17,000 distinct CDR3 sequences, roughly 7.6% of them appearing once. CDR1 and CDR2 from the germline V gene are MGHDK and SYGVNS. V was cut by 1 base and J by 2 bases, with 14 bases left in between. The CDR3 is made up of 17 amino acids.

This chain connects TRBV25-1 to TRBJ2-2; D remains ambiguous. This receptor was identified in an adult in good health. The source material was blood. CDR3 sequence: CASSEWSTTANTGELFF. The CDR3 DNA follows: TGTGCCAGCAGTGAATGGAGTACGACGGCAAACACCGGGGAGCTGTTTTTT.